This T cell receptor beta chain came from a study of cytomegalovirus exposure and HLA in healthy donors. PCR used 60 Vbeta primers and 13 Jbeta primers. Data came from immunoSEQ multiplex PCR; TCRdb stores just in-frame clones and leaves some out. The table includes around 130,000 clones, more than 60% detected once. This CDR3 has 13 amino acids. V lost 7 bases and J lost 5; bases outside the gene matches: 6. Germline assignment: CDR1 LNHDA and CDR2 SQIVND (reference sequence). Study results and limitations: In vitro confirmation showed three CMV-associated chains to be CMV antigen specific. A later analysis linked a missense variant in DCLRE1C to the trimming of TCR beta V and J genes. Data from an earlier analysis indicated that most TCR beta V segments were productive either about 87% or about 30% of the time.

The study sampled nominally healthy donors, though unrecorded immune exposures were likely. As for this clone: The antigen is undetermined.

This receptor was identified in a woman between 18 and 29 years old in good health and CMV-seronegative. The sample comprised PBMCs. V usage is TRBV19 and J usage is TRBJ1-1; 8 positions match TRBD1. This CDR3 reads CASTPGGETEAFF. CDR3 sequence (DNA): TGTGCCAGTACCCCAGGGGGCGAGACTGAAGCTTTCTTT.